The clone carrying this T cell receptor beta chain has a handful of counts. Its cognate antigen is unknown. V was pared by 6 bases and J by 1 base, with 14 bases between. Looked up from germline, CDR1 is PRHDT and CDR2 is FYEKMQ (reference sequence). This CDR3 is built from 15 residues. The data belong to a study of blood T cells in healthy people across ages. Regarding the study as a whole: The study lacked donor CMV status, which possibly confounded expanded clonotype changes. Naive CD4+ cell counts and diversity both ran higher in long-lived than in aged donors.

A second PCR, run for roughly 7 to 12 cycles, used a sample-barcoded 5' primer plus a J-beta primer mix. The template-switch adaptor was a 5' adaptor with 12 random nucleotides. It tagged each cDNA molecule. TCRdb recomputed calls from the 5' RACE reads with MiXCR, one row per CDR3 protein. The sample includes roughly 1,700,000 distinct CDR3 sequences, roughly 27% seen only once; the top ten take approximately 7.7%. The sequencing input was blood. The sequence came from a woman in her thirties in good health. The gene calls are TRBV13 and TRBJ2-3; D is unclear. DNA for the CDR3: TGTGCCAGCAGTTTCCATACCCAGGGCACAGATACGCAGTATTTT. Translated, it gives CASSFHTQGTDTQYF. Supplemented by reference TRBV13 and TRBJ2-3, the full variable domain reads AAGVIQSPRHLIKEKRETATLKCYPIPRHDTVYWYQQGPGQDPQFLISFYEKMQSDKGSIPDRFSAQQFSDYHSELNMSSLELGDSALYFCASSFHTQGTDTQYFGPGTRLTVL.